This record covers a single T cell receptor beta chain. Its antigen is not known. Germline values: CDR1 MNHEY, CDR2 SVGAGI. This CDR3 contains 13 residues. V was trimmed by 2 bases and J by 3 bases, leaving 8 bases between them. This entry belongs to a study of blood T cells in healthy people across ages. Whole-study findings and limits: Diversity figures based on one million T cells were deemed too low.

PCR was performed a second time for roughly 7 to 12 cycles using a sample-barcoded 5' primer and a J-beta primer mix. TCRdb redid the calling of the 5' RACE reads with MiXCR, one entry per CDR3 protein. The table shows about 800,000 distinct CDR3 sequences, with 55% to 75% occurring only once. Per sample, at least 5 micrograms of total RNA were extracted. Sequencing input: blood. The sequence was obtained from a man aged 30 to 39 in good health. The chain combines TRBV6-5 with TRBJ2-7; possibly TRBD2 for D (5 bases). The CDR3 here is CASSYAGRYEQYF. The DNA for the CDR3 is TGTGCCAGCAGTTACGCGGGCCGCTACGAGCAGTACTTC.